These 31 T cell receptor beta chains came from one sample sequenced in a study of response to subunit inactivated influenza vaccine. TCRdb reprocessed the RT-PCR reads with MiXCR, giving one entry per CDR3 protein. The data contain hundreds of thousands of distinct CDR3 sequences, around a sixth of them singletons. Sequenced material: PBMCs from blood, taken roughly 13 days after vaccination. The receptors were sampled from a middle-aged man who received an inactivated influenza vaccine.

The chain couples TRBV5-1 to TRBJ2-3; 10 bases fit TRBD2. With 4 bases clipped from V and 5 bases from J, the junction kept 7 bases outside the gene matches. This CDR3 comprises 15 residues. CDR1 SGHRS and CDR2 YFSETQ come from the germline V gene. CDR3 in DNA: TGCGCCAGCAGCCCAGCGGGAGGGCTTGGAGATACGCAGTATTTT. Translated: CASSPAGGLGDTQYF.

J is TRBJ2-7 and V is TRBV20-1, with 10 bases matching TRBD1. The ends lost 5 bases at V and 3 bases at J; junction bases unmatched: 7. The CDR3 covers 14 residues. The germline V gene encodes CDR1 DFQATT and CDR2 SNEGSKA (reference sequence). The CDR3 DNA reads TGCAGTGCTGGAATAGACAGGGGGCTCTACGAGCAGTACTTC. Translation: CSAGIDRGLYEQYF.

The chain has TRBV9 and TRBJ2-1; D gene ambiguous. CDR1 and CDR2 (germline): SGDLS, YYNGEE. This CDR3 contains 12 residues. V lost 3 bases, J lost 11 bases, and 12 bases lay in between. The CDR3 sequence: CASSAPRRKQFF. The CDR3 DNA sequence: TGTGCCAGCAGCGCTCCCAGGCGAAAGCAGTTCTTC. Using reference TRBV9 and TRBJ2-1 for the parts outside the CDR3, the full variable domain is DSGVTQTPKHLITATGQRVTLRCSPRSGDLSVYWYQQSLDQGLQFLIQYYNGEERAKGNILERFSAQQFPDLHSELNLSSLELGDSALYFCASSAPRRKQFFGPGTRLTVL.

V gene TRBV3-1 combines with J gene TRBJ2-1, with 7 bases fitting TRBD2. Germline-derived CDR1 and CDR2 are LGHDT and YNNKEL (reference sequence). V was clipped by 3 bases and J by 7 bases; unmatched bases: 15. This CDR3 comprises 17 residues. DNA of the CDR3: TGTGCCAGCAGCCATGTGACTAGCTCAACTGGGGCAAATGAGCAGTTCTTC. Translated, it gives CASSHVTSSTGANEQFF.

The chain couples TRBV6-2 or TRBV6-3 to TRBJ2-3; maybe TRBD2 (6 bases). Germline loops: CDR1 MNHEY, CDR2 SVGEGT. Trimming stripped 5 bases from V and 2 bases from J, with 14 bases between. This CDR3 comprises 15 residues. In DNA form, the CDR3 reads TGTGCCAGCAGTCCTCAGGGACTGATCACAGATACGCAGTATTTT. Translation: CASSPQGLITDTQYF.

The V gene is TRBV12-3 or TRBV12-4, the J gene TRBJ2-7; 7 bases match TRBD1. The CDR3 has 13 amino acids. V shed 6 bases and J 6 bases; nucleotides not matched to a gene: 8. This CDR3 reads CASRSYRGGEQYF. Written as DNA, the CDR3 is TGTGCCAGCAGATCCTACAGGGGTGGCGAGCAGTACTTC.

The gene calls are TRBV5-1 and TRBJ2-2; 8 positions agree with TRBD1. The CDR3 loop spans 14 amino acids. Germline CDR1 SGHRS, CDR2 YFSETQ. With V trimmed by 6 bases and J by 4 bases, 5 bases remained unmatched. CDR3 coding DNA: TGCGCCAGCAATGGACAGGGAATCACCGGGGAGCTGTTTTTT. Translation: CASNGQGITGELFF.

This clonotype was recorded a few times. The CDR3: CASSLVTGGTKEQYF. The CDR3 bases are TGTGCCAGCAGCTTAGTGACGGGAGGGACGAAAGAGCAGTACTTC. V usage is TRBV7-2 and J usage is TRBJ2-7; 8 bases line up with TRBD2. The CDR3 is made up of 15 amino acids. Germline trimming cut 1 base from V and 7 bases from J; bases unmatched to any gene: 9. CDR1 is SGHTA and CDR2 is FQGNSA in the germline V gene.

The rearrangement links TRBV10-2 to TRBJ2-1; D is perhaps TRBD2 (5 bases). V shed 1 base and J shed 7 bases, with 14 bases lying between them. The CDR3 runs 15 residues. Germline CDR1 reads WSHSY; CDR2 reads SAAADI. The CDR3 nucleotides read TGCGCCAGCAGTGAGTACGGGATTGGCGGGAATGAGCAGTTCTTC. It yields the protein CASSEYGIGGNEQFF.

The rearrangement links TRBV10-3 to TRBJ1-5; D uncertain. CDR1 and CDR2 (germline): ENHRY, SYGVKD. The V end was cut by 4 bases, the J end by 5 bases, with 9 bases between. There are 13 residues in the CDR3. In nucleotides, the CDR3 is TGTGCCATCAGTGTAGGGAACGATCAGCCCCAGCATTTT. It codes for CAISVGNDQPQHF.

This chain links TRBV7-9 with TRBJ2-5; no reliable D call. Trimming cost V 6 bases and J 3 bases, with 17 bases left between them. The germline V gene has CDR1 SEHNR and CDR2 FQNEAQ (reference sequence). CDR3 length equals 15 residues. The CDR3 DNA is TGTGCCAGCAGACACTACCCGGACCCTAAAGAGACCCAGTACTTC. It yields the protein CASRHYPDPKETQYF.

This clonotype was seen only a few times. A much bigger clone sits one base away, suggesting this may be a read error. The chain carries TRBV5-1 and TRBJ1-1; D unresolved. Germline V lookup: CDR1 SGHRS, CDR2 YFSETQ. The CDR3 totals 13 residues. Trimming took 1 base from V and 0 from J, leaving 4 bases between them. The chain's CDR3 is CASSLNLNTEAFF. In DNA form, the CDR3 reads TGCGCCAGCAGCTTGAATTTGAACACTGAAGCTTTCTTT.

The rearrangement joins TRBV6-1 to TRBJ1-2; 9 nucleotides agree with TRBD1. The trim removed 7 bases at V and 4 bases at J, leaving 4 bases unmatched. Germline V gene data show CDR1 as MNHNS and CDR2 as SASEGT. The CDR3 extends over 13 amino acids. The CDR3 spells CASTGQGSYGYTF. The CDR3 nucleotides are TGTGCCAGCACCGGACAGGGGTCCTATGGCTACACCTTC.

The CDR3 loop is CASSLLGTGELFF. The CDR3 DNA follows: TGTGCCAGCAGCTTACTTGGCACCGGGGAGCTGTTTTTT. The gene calls are TRBV7-9 and TRBJ2-2; D is undetermined. Germline CDR1 SEHNR, CDR2 FQNEAQ (reference sequence). The germline V and J ends were trimmed by 2 bases and 4 bases, with 5 bases remaining between them. This CDR3 is 13 amino acids long.

J is TRBJ2-6 and V is TRBV5-5; no firm D call. V lost 4 bases and J 0 bases, leaving 8 bases between the germline ends. CDR1 and CDR2 (germline): SGHKS, YYEKEE (reference sequence). The CDR3 contains 15 residues. The CDR3: CASSIGNSGANVLTF. The CDR3 DNA follows: TGTGCCAGCAGCATTGGAAACTCTGGGGCCAACGTCCTGACTTTC.

The chain couples TRBV9 to TRBJ1-2; D uncertain. This CDR3 comprises 14 residues. Germline CDR1 SGDLS, CDR2 YYNGEE. The V end was cut by 0 bases, the J end by 4 bases, with 10 bases between. CDR3 region: CASSVDGSRYGYTF. Written as DNA, the CDR3 is TGTGCCAGCAGCGTAGATGGCAGCCGCTATGGCTACACCTTC.

The CDR3: CASKKGQEYEQYF. CDR3 coding DNA: TGTGCCAGCAAGAAGGGGCAAGAGTACGAGCAGTACTTC. The chain is built from TRBV2 and TRBJ2-7; D is possibly TRBD1 (5 bases). This CDR3 has 13 amino acids. Germline CDR1 reads SNHLY; CDR2 reads FYNNEI. V was pared by 7 bases and J by 4 bases, with 14 bases between.

V and J are TRBV5-1 and TRBJ1-1; D gene unclear. V dropped 3 bases and J dropped 4 bases, with 19 bases sitting between them. Germline V lookup: CDR1 SGHRS, CDR2 YFSETQ. The CDR3 is made up of 16 amino acids. The DNA of the CDR3 is TGCGCCAGCAGCTATACACTGGGTTGGGGTTCCACTGAAGCTTTCTTT. The encoded protein is CASSYTLGWGSTEAFF.

This sequence joins TRBV2 and TRBJ2-7; no clear D gene. This CDR3 is built from 14 residues. Trimming cost V 0 bases and J 2 bases, with 8 bases left between them. Germline lookup yields CDR1 SNHLY and CDR2 FYNNEI. This chain's CDR3 is CASSEAGHPYEQYF. The CDR3 DNA reads as TGTGCCAGCAGTGAAGCAGGTCATCCCTACGAGCAGTACTTC.

This clonotype has a handful of counts. The rearrangement uses TRBV19 and TRBJ1-1, with D possibly matching TRBD1 (5 bases). The V gene lost 3 bases and the J gene lost 2 bases, with 16 bases spanning the gap. The CDR3 extends over 16 amino acids. CDR1 is LNHDA, CDR2 SQIVND, per germline (reference sequence). The CDR3: CASSILHWTSNTEAFF. CDR3 nucleotides: TGTGCCAGTAGTATTCTTCACTGGACAAGTAACACTGAAGCTTTCTTT.

V gene TRBV15 combines with J gene TRBJ1-1; D not certain. V was clipped by 0 bases and J by 7 bases, with 9 bases between them. The CDR3 contains 13 residues. CDR1 and CDR2 (germline): LNHNV, YYDKDF (reference sequence). As DNA, the CDR3 is TGTGCCACCAGCAGAGATATAGGGAGTGAAGCTTTCTTT. Translation gives CATSRDIGSEAFF.

This clonotype was seen a few times. The rearrangement uses TRBV12-1 and TRBJ2-7. TRBV12-1 counts as a pseudogene. There are 12 residues in the CDR3. CDR3 sequence (DNA): TGTGCCAGCAGCTTTGAACCCTACGAGCAGTACTTC. Its protein product is CASSFEPYEQYF.

A few counts support this clonotype. This sequence joins TRBV12-3 or TRBV12-4 and TRBJ2-1, with 14 positions matching TRBD2. The junction had 8 bases not matched to a gene; V was cut back by 2 bases and J by 8 bases. The CDR3 is 17 amino acids. The CDR3 nucleotides are TGTGCCAGCAGTTTATGGGGGACTAGCGGGGGTAGGGATGAGCAGTTCTTC. Encoded protein: CASSLWGTSGGRDEQFF.

The chain is built from TRBV7-2 and TRBJ1-1; the D is unclear. The V and J ends lost 0 bases and 0 bases respectively, with 11 bases between them. This CDR3 is built from 16 residues. Germline V CDR1 and CDR2: SGHTA, FQGNSA. The CDR3 DNA is TGTGCCAGCAGCTTAGCGGGCCCGGGCGTGAACACTGAAGCTTTCTTT. This translates into CASSLAGPGVNTEAFF.

This clonotype showed up many times. The CDR3 here is CASRPKSRPQETQYF. CDR3 DNA sequence: TGTGCCAGCAGACCGAAAAGTAGACCCCAAGAGACCCAGTACTTC. J is TRBJ2-5 and V is TRBV12-3 or TRBV12-4; D unresolved. Trimming cost V 6 bases and J 1 base, with 15 bases left between them. This CDR3 region has 15 residues.

The V call is TRBV11-3, the J call TRBJ2-7; D uncertain. The CDR3 has 13 amino acids. Per germline, CDR1 SGHNT and CDR2 YENEEA. V was clipped by 1 base and J by 7 bases, with 11 bases between them. CDR3 in amino acids: CASSLAPREEQYF. For the CDR3, the DNA is TGTGCCAGCAGCTTAGCACCTCGTGAGGAGCAGTACTTC. The variable domain in full, completed from reference TRBV11-3 and TRBJ2-7, reads EAGVVQSPRYKIIEKKQPVAFWCNPISGHNTLYWYLQNLGQGPELLIRYENEEAVDDSQLPKDRFSAERLKGVDSTLKIQPAELGDSAVYLCASSLAPREEQYFGPGTRLTVT.

This clonotype was counted a few times. The genes are TRBV12-3 or TRBV12-4 and TRBJ1-4; a possible D gene is TRBD1 (6 bases). The CDR3 spans 13 residues. V was trimmed by 6 bases and J by 10 bases, leaving 15 bases between them. The CDR3 nucleotides read TGTGCCAGCAGCCCCGGGGAGGGGGGAAAACTGTTTTTT. It translates to CASSPGEGGKLFF.

Only a few counts were recorded for this clonotype. The gene calls are TRBV6-5 and TRBJ1-2; a possible D gene is TRBD1 (5 bases). Germline V gene sequence: CDR1 MNHEY, CDR2 SVGAGI. V was cut by 3 bases and J by 3 bases, with 20 bases left in between. The CDR3 loop spans 17 amino acids. This CDR3 reads CASSYGAGLPLHYGYTF. The CDR3 coding sequence is TGTGCCAGCAGTTATGGGGCAGGACTCCCCCTCCACTATGGCTACACCTTC.

CDR3 DNA: TGTGCCAGCAGCTTCTCTTCCAATAGCGTCCTCCAAGAGACCCAGTACTTC. Translated: CASSFSSNSVLQETQYF. The chain joins TRBV11-2 to TRBJ2-5, with a weak D call TRBD2 (5 bases). This CDR3 has 17 amino acids. CDR1 and CDR2 (germline): SGHAT, FQNNGV. V lost 3 bases and J lost 1, with 18 bases in between.

In its sample, this clonotype was seen a few times. The chain employs TRBV5-1 and TRBJ1-1; D is unclear. The ends were cut back, 0 bases at V and 1 base at J, with 10 bases in the middle. CDR3 length equals 15 residues. The V gene's germline CDR1 is SGHRS and CDR2 YFSETQ. The CDR3, as DNA: TGCGCCAGCAGCTTGGCACGCGGCGGGAACACTGAAGCTTTCTTT. Translating it yields CASSLARGGNTEAFF.

This chain uses TRBV9 with TRBJ2-2; a possible D gene is TRBD1 (5 bases). The CDR3 extends over 13 amino acids. From germline, CDR1 is SGDLS and CDR2 YYNGEE. V gave up 3 bases and J gave up 5 bases, with 8 bases separating them. The DNA for the CDR3 is TGTGCCAGCAGCGAGTACAGGACCGGGGAGCTGTTTTTT. Its protein is CASSEYRTGELFF. The full variable domain, rest sourced from reference TRBV9 and TRBJ2-2, is DSGVTQTPKHLITATGQRVTLRCSPRSGDLSVYWYQQSLDQGLQFLIQYYNGEERAKGNILERFSAQQFPDLHSELNLSSLELGDSALYFCASSEYRTGELFFGEGSRLTVL.